These 32 T cell receptor beta chains originate from one sample sequenced in a study of cytomegalovirus exposure and HLA in healthy donors. It was with 60 Vbeta and 13 Jbeta primers that the PCR ran. The repertoire was sequenced with immunoSEQ multiplex PCR; TCRdb's copy has only in-frame clones and lacks some. Among roughly 130,000 clones listed, around 83% were seen once. Input material: PBMCs. These receptor sequences come from a woman aged 18-29 years in good health and CMV-seropositive.

The chain links TRBV29-1 to TRBJ2-7; 7 nucleotides line up with TRBD2. The CDR3 runs 12 residues. Germline V gene lookup returns CDR1 SQVTM and CDR2 ANQGSEA. V lost 5 bases and J lost 3; bases outside the gene matches: 4. CDR3 sequence (DNA): TGCAGCGTTACAGCTAGCGGCTACGAGCAGTACTTC. Amino acid sequence: CSVTASGYEQYF.

This clone turned up a few times. V gene TRBV13 combines with J gene TRBJ2-5, with 11 bases identical to TRBD2. J gave up 5 bases and V 5 bases, and 10 bases lay outside the gene matches. There are 16 residues in the CDR3. CDR1 is PRHDT, CDR2 FYEKMQ, per germline (reference sequence). Written as DNA, the CDR3 is TGTGCCAGCAGCCAAGGGACTAGCGGTCCGGGGGAGACCCAGTACTTC. Translated: CASSQGTSGPGETQYF.

The rearrangement uses TRBV30 and TRBJ2-5; 12 nucleotides agree with TRBD2. V trimming: 6 bases; J trimming: 7 bases; junction bases outside the gene matches: 6. The CDR3 has 13 residues. The V gene's germline CDR1 is GTSNPN and CDR2 SVGIG (reference sequence). The CDR3 region has the DNA TGTGCCTGCCCTAGCGGGGGGGCCAGGACCCAGTACTTC. It translates to CACPSGGARTQYF.

The chain recombines TRBV19 with TRBJ1-1; D is ambiguous. The V gene's germline CDR1 is LNHDA and CDR2 SQIVND (reference sequence). This CDR3 region has 14 residues. Trimming removed 5 bases at V and 0 bases at J, with 10 bases between. CDR3 region: CASSYPAVNTEAFF. The CDR3 DNA reads TGTGCCAGTAGTTACCCCGCAGTGAACACTGAAGCTTTCTTT. Full variable domain (outside the CDR3, taken from reference TRBV19 and TRBJ1-1): DGGITQSPKYLFRKEGQNVTLSCEQNLNHDAMYWYRQDPGQGLRLIYYSQIVNDFQKGDIAEGYSVSREKKESFPLTVTSAQKNPTAFYLCASSYPAVNTEAFFGQGTRLTVV.

The chain combines TRBV6-6 with TRBJ1-5; no firm D call. The CDR3 spans 15 residues. V dropped 3 bases and J dropped 3 bases, with 12 bases sitting between them. Germline lookup yields CDR1 MNHNY and CDR2 SVGAGI (reference sequence). The CDR3 DNA reads TGTGCCAGCAGTTATTCCAGACAAGTCAATCAGCCCCAGCATTTT. It is translated as CASSYSRQVNQPQHF.

This clone was recorded once. V gene TRBV5-6 combines with J gene TRBJ2-5, with 8 bases matching TRBD1. Germline V lookup: CDR1 SGHDT, CDR2 YYEEEE. V dropped 4 bases and J dropped 10; count of bases not matched to a gene: 9. The CDR3 runs 13 residues. CDR3 nucleotide sequence: TGTGCCAGCAGCCCGACGACAGGGGTGGACCAGTACTTC. Its translation is CASSPTTGVDQYF.

The V call is TRBV9, the J call TRBJ2-2, with D unclear. The CDR3 spans 17 residues. Germline values: CDR1 SGDLS, CDR2 YYNGEE. Trimming cost V 3 bases and J 1 base, with 16 bases left between them. The CDR3 DNA reads TGTGCCAGCAGCGCTCGTTTGCAGGATCAGAACACCGGGGAGCTGTTTTTT. Its protein is CASSARLQDQNTGELFF.

This clone has a handful of counts. CDR3 sequence reads: CASSQVDRNNSPLHF. The CDR3 DNA reads TGCGCCAGCAGCCAAGTGGACAGGAACAATTCACCCCTCCACTTT. This rearrangement joins TRBV4-1 to TRBJ1-6; 7 bases are a match to TRBD1. V lost 1 base to trimming and J lost 7 bases; unmatched junction nucleotides: 4. The CDR3 loop spans 15 amino acids. Per the germline V gene, CDR1 is MGHRA and CDR2 is YSYEKL.

Only one count was recorded for this clone. The chain is built from TRBV23-1 and TRBJ2-7; a possible D gene is TRBD1 (6 bases). TRBV23-1 is placed among ORFs of uncertain function. V lost 11 bases and J lost 0, with 17 bases in between. The CDR3 consists of 14 residues. CDR3 bases: TGCGCCGGCCCCGTAGGCAGGGGCTCCTACGAGCAGTACTTC. This codes for CAGPVGRGSYEQYF.

The chain couples TRBV9 to TRBJ2-1; 7 bases agree with TRBD2. The CDR3 loop spans 13 amino acids. CDR1 and CDR2 from the germline V gene are SGDLS and YYNGEE. V trimming: 4 bases; J trimming: 4 bases; junction bases outside the gene matches: 2. CDR3 nucleotides: TGTGCCAGCAGCTCGGGGGGTTACAATGAGCAGTTCTTC. This translates into CASSSGGYNEQFF.

V is TRBV11-2 and J is TRBJ2-7; the match to TRBD1 covers 8 bases. CDR3 length: 15 residues. Germline V lookup: CDR1 SGHAT, CDR2 FQNNGV. V dropped 2 bases and J dropped 2; count of bases not matched to a gene: 5. CDR3 nucleotides: TGTGCCAGCAGCTTATCCCAGGACAGGGCCTACGAGCAGTACTTC. Translating gives CASSLSQDRAYEQYF.

CDR3: CASRSQQGGYTF. CDR3 coding DNA: TGTGCCAGCAGGTCCCAACAGGGTGGCTACACCTTC. The V call is TRBV6-5, the J call TRBJ1-2, with D maybe TRBD1 (6 bases). Between the trimmed V and J ends, which lost 6 bases and 7 bases, there was a span of 12 bases. From germline, CDR1 is MNHEY and CDR2 SVGAGI. The CDR3 covers 12 residues.

Only a few counts were recorded for this clone. CDR3 sequence: CATGGALGSPLHF. The CDR3 DNA is TGTGCCACTGGGGGGGCCCTCGGCTCACCCCTCCACTTT. The rearrangement joins TRBV6-1 to TRBJ1-6; weak D call: TRBD1 (6 bases). The CDR3 totals 13 residues. V lost 10 bases and J 10 bases, leaving 17 bases between the germline ends. Per the germline V gene, CDR1 is MNHNS and CDR2 is SASEGT.

This chain joins TRBV7-9 and TRBJ2-1; the match to TRBD2 covers 16 bases. Germline loops: CDR1 SEHNR, CDR2 FQNEAQ (reference sequence). This CDR3 is built from 17 residues. V trimming: 4 bases; J trimming: 7 bases; junction bases outside the gene matches: 7. Here the CDR3 DNA reads TGTGCCAGCAGCTGGGGACTAGCGGGGGGGATCGGGAATGAGCAGTTCTTC. It specifies CASSWGLAGGIGNEQFF. Full variable domain (remainder filled in from reference TRBV7-9 and TRBJ2-1): DTGVSQNPRHKITKRGQNVTFRCDPISEHNRLYWYRQTLGQGPEFLTYFQNEAQLEKSRLLSDRFSAERPKGSFSTLEIQRTEQGDSAMYLCASSWGLAGGIGNEQFFGPGTRLTVL.

The rearrangement uses TRBV11-2 and TRBJ2-5; 8 bases are shared with TRBD1. CDR1 SGHAT and CDR2 FQNNGV come from the germline V gene. This CDR3 comprises 17 residues. The ends lost 3 bases at V and 2 bases at J; junction bases unmatched: 11. The chain's CDR3 is CASSFTGGKTPQETQYF. CDR3 bases: TGTGCCAGCAGCTTCACAGGGGGAAAAACACCGCAAGAGACCCAGTACTTC.

The V call is TRBV2, the J call TRBJ2-5; possible D gene TRBD1, 6 bases. Germline assignment: CDR1 SNHLY and CDR2 FYNNEI. This CDR3 contains 14 residues. The germline V and J ends were trimmed by 7 bases and 2 bases, with 14 bases remaining between them. The CDR3 bases are TGTGCCAGCACCTCACAGGGACAACAAGAGACCCAGTACTTC. The encoded protein is CASTSQGQQETQYF.

The gene calls are TRBV16 and TRBJ2-4, with 13 bases matching TRBD2. Germline V gives CDR1 KGHSY, CDR2 FQNENV. The CDR3 covers 18 residues. Trimming cost V 4 bases and J 0 bases; bases outside gene matches: 6. The chain's CDR3 is CASSPGTSGVIAKNIQYF. As DNA, the CDR3 is TGTGCCAGCAGCCCCGGGACTAGCGGGGTCATAGCCAAAAACATTCAGTACTTC.

The chain carries TRBV7-3 and TRBJ2-2, with 7 nucleotides matching TRBD1. V lost 2 bases and J lost 0; bases outside the gene matches: 3. The germline V gene encodes CDR1 SGHTA and CDR2 FQGTGA. This CDR3 contains 16 residues. In DNA form, the CDR3 reads TGTGCCAGCAGCTTATTAGACAGGGCGAACACCGGGGAGCTGTTTTTT. It specifies CASSLLDRANTGELFF.

This chain connects TRBV2 to TRBJ1-1; D uncertain. The CDR3 is 15 residues long. The V end lost 1 base, the J end lost 0 bases, and 9 bases lay between the germline ends. Looked up from germline, CDR1 is SNHLY and CDR2 is FYNNEI. In nucleotides, the CDR3 is TGTGCCAGCAGTGAAGACCCGGAGATGAACACTGAAGCTTTCTTT. Translation gives CASSEDPEMNTEAFF.

This clone was counted a few times. The chain is built from TRBV5-1 and TRBJ2-2, with 8 bases identical to TRBD2. After removal of 6 bases from V and 3 bases from J, the junction contained 10 bases not matched to a gene. The length of the CDR3 is 16 residues. Germline CDR1 SGHRS, CDR2 YFSETQ. This CDR3 is CASTQLAVIYTGELFF. DNA for the CDR3: TGCGCCAGCACCCAACTAGCGGTAATTTACACCGGGGAGCTGTTTTTT.

CDR3 loop: CASSFSGGRDEQYF. CDR3 coding DNA: TGTGCCAGCAGCTTTTCGGGGGGTCGAGATGAGCAGTACTTC. The chain joins TRBV11-2 to TRBJ2-7, with TRBD2 identical over 7 bases. This CDR3 has 14 amino acids. The V segment lost 3 bases and the J segment 7 bases; nucleotides outside the gene matches: 9. Germline CDR1 reads SGHAT; CDR2 reads FQNNGV.

V usage is TRBV6-1 and J usage is TRBJ2-7, with a tentative D call TRBD1 (6 bases). Trimming removed 4 bases from V and 2 bases from J, with 12 bases in between. The CDR3 is 14 residues long. Germline assignment: CDR1 MNHNS and CDR2 SASEGT. Here the CDR3 reads CASSVQGWAYEQYF. CDR3 DNA sequence: TGTGCCAGCAGTGTACAGGGTTGGGCCTACGAGCAGTACTTC.

This chain links TRBV2 with TRBJ1-5; 9 positions agree with TRBD1. V trimming: 6 bases; J trimming: 4 bases; junction bases outside the gene matches: 13. Germline values: CDR1 SNHLY, CDR2 FYNNEI. The CDR3 sequence is 17 residues long. CDR3 nucleotides: TGTGCCAGCAGACCAAACCCATGGACAGGGGAGAATCAGCCCCAGCATTTT. It is translated as CASRPNPWTGENQPQHF.

The CDR3 DNA follows: TGTGCCAGCAGCCCGCCCGGTCCTAGTGGCTACACCTTC. Its translation: CASSPPGPSGYTF. The chain has TRBV5-6 and TRBJ1-2; D unclear. Germline CDR1 is SGHDT and CDR2 is YYEEEE. This CDR3 region has 13 residues. V was shortened by 4 bases and J by 7 bases, with 14 bases between the two germline ends.

This clone has only one observation. The rearrangement links TRBV29-1 to TRBJ1-2, with no clear D. CDR3 length equals 13 residues. CDR1 SQVTM and CDR2 ANQGSEA come from the germline V gene. Between the trimmed V and J ends, which lost 7 bases and 8 bases, there was a span of 20 bases. The CDR3 DNA reads TGCAGCGCCGCAGAGGGCCCGGCCCCGGGCTACACCTTC. The encoded protein is CSAAEGPAPGYTF.

This clone was picked up one time. The chain uses TRBV29-1 and TRBJ2-5, with 11 bases that match TRBD2. The CDR3 sequence is 15 residues long. Trimming cost V 6 bases and J 5 bases; bases outside gene matches: 11. From germline, CDR1 is SQVTM and CDR2 ANQGSEA. The DNA for the CDR3 is TGCAGCGTGGTTAGCGGGGGGGCCCCCATGGAGACCCAGTACTTC. Translation: CSVVSGGAPMETQYF. The full variable domain, its missing parts supplied by reference TRBV29-1 and TRBJ2-5, is SAVISQKPSRDICQRGTSLTIQCQVDSQVTMMFWYRQQPGQSLTLIATANQGSEATYESGFVIDKFPISRPNLTFSTLTVSNMSPEDSSIYLCSVVSGGAPMETQYFGPGTRLLVL.

J is TRBJ1-5 and V is TRBV5-4; D may be TRBD1 (6 bases). Per germline, CDR1 SGHNT and CDR2 YYREEE (reference sequence). There are 14 residues in the CDR3. With 1 base removed from V and 7 bases from J, the gap between germline ends came to 12 bases. CDR3 loop: CASSLQGSRQPQHF. The CDR3 bases are TGTGCCAGCAGCTTGCAGGGGAGTCGACAGCCCCAGCATTTT.

The rearrangement joins TRBV19 to TRBJ1-1; D perhaps matches TRBD1 (5 bases). V was cut by 0 bases and J by 0 bases, with 11 bases left in between. Germline V CDR1 and CDR2: LNHDA, SQIVND (reference sequence). The CDR3 extends over 16 amino acids. CDR3: CASSIDPQDMNTEAFF. CDR3 nucleotide sequence: TGTGCCAGTAGTATAGATCCCCAGGACATGAACACTGAAGCTTTCTTT. Drawing the rest from reference TRBV19 and TRBJ1-1, the complete variable domain is DGGITQSPKYLFRKEGQNVTLSCEQNLNHDAMYWYRQDPGQGLRLIYYSQIVNDFQKGDIAEGYSVSREKKESFPLTVTSAQKNPTAFYLCASSIDPQDMNTEAFFGQGTRLTVV.

The chain employs TRBV7-9 and TRBJ1-2; tentatively, D is TRBD1 (5 bases). CDR3 length: 16 residues. Germline-derived CDR1 and CDR2 are SEHNR and FQNEAQ (reference sequence). The V end was cut by 0 bases, the J end by 2 bases, with 13 bases between. The CDR3 DNA follows: TGTGCCAGCAGCTTAGCGGGTTTGACAGTCAACTATGGCTACACCTTC. Amino acids: CASSLAGLTVNYGYTF.

V is TRBV11-2 and J is TRBJ2-1, with 8 bases identical to TRBD2. Germline CDR1 and CDR2: SGHAT and FQNNGV. The CDR3 covers 15 residues. With V trimmed by 2 bases and J by 6 bases, 6 bases remained unmatched. The CDR3 reads CASSLQGGGSNEQFF. The CDR3 DNA sequence: TGTGCCAGCAGCTTACAAGGCGGGGGGAGCAATGAGCAGTTCTTC.

The chain is built from TRBV5-1 and TRBJ2-1; D remains unclear. The CDR3 contains 14 residues. Germline CDR1 and CDR2: SGHRS and YFSETQ. V lost 3 bases and J 8 bases, leaving 15 bases between the germline ends. The CDR3 sequence is CASSSERFRDEQFF. In DNA form, the CDR3 reads TGCGCCAGCAGCTCTGAGCGATTCCGCGATGAGCAGTTCTTC.

This clone was counted only a few times. V gene TRBV2 combines with J gene TRBJ1-6, with D perhaps matching TRBD1 (6 bases). The CDR3 runs 14 residues. Germline V CDR1 and CDR2: SNHLY, FYNNEI. V was trimmed by 2 bases and J by 6 bases, leaving 8 bases between them. The CDR3 is CASSERGGNSPLHF. CDR3 in DNA: TGTGCCAGCAGTGAAAGAGGGGGTAATTCACCCCTCCACTTT.